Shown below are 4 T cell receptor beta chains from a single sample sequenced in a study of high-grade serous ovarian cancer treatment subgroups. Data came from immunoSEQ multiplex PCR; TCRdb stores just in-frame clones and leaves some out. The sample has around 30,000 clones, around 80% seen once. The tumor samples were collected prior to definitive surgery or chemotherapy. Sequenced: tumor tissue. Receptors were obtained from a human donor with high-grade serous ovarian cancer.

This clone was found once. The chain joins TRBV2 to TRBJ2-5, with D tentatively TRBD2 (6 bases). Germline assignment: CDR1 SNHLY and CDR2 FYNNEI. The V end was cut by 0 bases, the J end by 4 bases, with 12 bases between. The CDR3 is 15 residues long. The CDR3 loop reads CASSEAGRGGETQYF. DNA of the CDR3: TGTGCCAGCAGTGAAGCCGGGAGAGGTGGAGAGACCCAGTACTTC.

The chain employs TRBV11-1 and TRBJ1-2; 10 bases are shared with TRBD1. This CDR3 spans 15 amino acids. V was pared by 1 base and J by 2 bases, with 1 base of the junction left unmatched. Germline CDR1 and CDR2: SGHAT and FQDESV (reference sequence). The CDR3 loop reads CASSLEGQGNYGYTF. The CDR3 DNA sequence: TGTGCCAGCAGCTTAGAGGGACAGGGGAACTATGGCTACACCTTC. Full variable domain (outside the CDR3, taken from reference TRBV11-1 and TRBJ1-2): EAEVAQSPRYKITEKSQAVAFWCDPISGHATLYWYRQILGQGPELLVQFQDESVVDDSQLPKDRFSAERLKGVDSTLKIQPAELGDSAMYLCASSLEGQGNYGYTFGSGTRLTVV.

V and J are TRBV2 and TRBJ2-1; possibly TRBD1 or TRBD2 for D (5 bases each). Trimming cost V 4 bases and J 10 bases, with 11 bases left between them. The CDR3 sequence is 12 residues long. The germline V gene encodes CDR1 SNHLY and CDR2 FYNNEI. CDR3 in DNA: TGTGCCAGCAGTGGTCAGGGACGGGAGCAGTTCTTC. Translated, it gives CASSGQGREQFF.

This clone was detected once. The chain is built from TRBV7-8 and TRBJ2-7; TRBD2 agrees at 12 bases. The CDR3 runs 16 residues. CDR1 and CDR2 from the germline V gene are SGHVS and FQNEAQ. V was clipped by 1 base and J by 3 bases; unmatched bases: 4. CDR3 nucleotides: TGTGCCAGCAGCTTAGGACTAGCGGGAGCAGGCTACGAGCAGTACTTC. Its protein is CASSLGLAGAGYEQYF.